Listed here are 5 T cell receptor beta chains from one sample, sequenced in a study of cytomegalovirus exposure and HLA in healthy donors. Profiling relied on immunoSEQ multiplex PCR, and the TCRdb table lists in-frame clones only, not all of them. The sample yields 350,000 or so clones, roughly 88% seen once. Sequencing input: PBMCs. Receptors originate from a woman aged 18-29 years in good health and CMV-seronegative.

The chain combines TRBV6-6 with TRBJ2-7; TRBD1 matches at 10 bases. In germline, CDR1 is MNHNY, CDR2 SVGAGI (reference sequence). The CDR3 is 13 amino acids. Trimming took 10 bases from V and 7 from J; bases not matched to a gene: 10. CDR3 in amino acids: CATAGQGIREQYF. DNA for the CDR3: TGTGCCACCGCGGGACAGGGGATAAGAGAGCAGTACTTC.

This sequence joins TRBV6-5 and TRBJ2-3, with a tentative D call TRBD1 (6 bases). V dropped 6 bases and J dropped 3 bases, with 16 bases sitting between them. Germline-derived CDR1 and CDR2 are MNHEY and SVGAGI. The CDR3 has 15 amino acids. CDR3 sequence: CASSDRISRTDTQYF. In nucleotides, the CDR3 is TGTGCCAGCAGCGACAGGATAAGTCGAACAGATACGCAGTATTTT.

V usage is TRBV28 and J usage is TRBJ1-5; no clear D gene. CDR3 length equals 14 residues. V shed 2 bases and J shed 6 bases, with 11 bases lying between them. Germline V gene data show CDR1 as MDHEN and CDR2 as SYDVKM. This CDR3 reads CASSLREGVQPQHF. In DNA form, the CDR3 reads TGTGCCAGCAGTTTACGCGAGGGTGTTCAGCCCCAGCATTTT.

This sequence joins TRBV7-2 and TRBJ1-5; tentative D call: TRBD1 (6 bases). This CDR3 has 15 residues. V lost 0 bases and J 2 bases, leaving 8 bases between the germline ends. Germline V lookup: CDR1 SGHTA, CDR2 FQGNSA. The CDR3 sequence is CASSLAQGGNQPQHF. The CDR3 nucleotides are TGTGCCAGCAGCTTAGCACAGGGCGGCAATCAGCCCCAGCATTTT.

The V call is TRBV15, the J call TRBJ2-1; TRBD1 matches at 7 bases. Looked up from germline, CDR1 is LNHNV and CDR2 is YYDKDF (reference sequence). V shed 0 bases and J 6 bases; nucleotides not matched to a gene: 5. CDR3 length: 15 amino acids. CDR3 in DNA: TGTGCCACCAGCAGAGATGTGACAGGGCGCAATGAGCAGTTCTTC. Protein: CATSRDVTGRNEQFF.